This T cell receptor (beta chain) was sequenced during a study of blood T cell repertoires in COVID-19. As for the study in general: Whether acute or convalescent, the COVID-19 samples came from the United States, Italy and Spain. Sample material is recorded as cDNA or gDNA derived from T cells, B-cell-depleted T cells, or PBMCs.

CDR1 MNHNS and CDR2 SASEGT come from the germline V gene. Between the trimmed V and J ends, which lost 3 bases and 9 bases, there was a span of 9 bases. The CDR3 runs 12 residues. In the original analysis: Estimated nucleated cell counts came from reference gene primer amplification. Sequencing was performed with immunoSEQ multiplex PCR; in TCRdb, only in-frame clones are kept and a portion is missing. The DNA was the basis for D and trimming; V, J and clone size are from that table. The sample has roughly 56,000 clones; around 91% are singletons. The sequence came from a man in his fifties or sixties with active COVID-19. The chain is built from TRBV6-1 and TRBJ1-5; possibly TRBD1 for D (5 bases). Input material: peripheral blood. The CDR3 nucleotides read TGTGCCAGCAGTGAGGTGGGGGGGCCCCAGCATTTT. Its translation is CASSEVGGPQHF.